This T cell receptor beta chain was sequenced in a study of cytomegalovirus exposure and HLA in healthy donors. Study-wide context: Genotyping showed about 80% of a few hundred donors falling in the Caucasian-associated ancestry cluster.

The study, taken as a whole, reports: Rare TCR sequences predominated, though certain public TCRs were found in many donors. A later analysis associated around 17,000 TCR beta sequences with HLA alleles at a 0.05 false discovery rate. Reportedly, HLA-A and HLA-B alleles of most subjects were accurately predicted from TCR beta.

The germline CDR1 and CDR2 sequences are LGHNA and YSLEER. Deletions cut 0 bases from V and 0 bases from J, with 12 bases between. This CDR3 is built from 17 residues. On this clone: Its antigen is currently unknown.

PCR involved 60 Vbeta and 13 Jbeta primers. TCRdb's table, derived via immunoSEQ multiplex PCR, lists solely in-frame clones and lacks some. The sample totals over 80,000 clones. Material for sequencing was PBMCs. This receptor was taken from a girl between 5 and 17 years old in good health and CMV-seropositive. The chain couples TRBV4-3 to TRBJ1-3, with D unresolved. The CDR3 nucleotides read TGCGCCAGCAGCCAAGAAACGAGTACCTTCTCTGGAAACACCATATATTTT. The encoded protein is CASSQETSTFSGNTIYF.